This T cell receptor beta chain derives from a study of blood T cell repertoires in COVID-19. Study-level information: Both acute and convalescent COVID-19 samples were obtained from the United States, Italy and Spain. T cells, B-cell-depleted T cells, or PBMCs provided the cDNA or gDNA that served as material.

Original processing notes: For nucleated cells, counts were estimated from reference gene primer amplification. Only in-frame clones appear in the TCRdb table, and some are missing; sequencing was by immunoSEQ multiplex PCR. That table furnishes V, J and clone size, whereas the DNA furnished D and trimming. The data show about 320,000 clones, roughly 85% seen once. This receptor was taken from a human donor in a cohort sampled during active COVID-19. Material: peripheral blood.

CDR3 sequence: CASSIGQRAEKLFF. CDR3 DNA: TGTGCCAGTAGTATAGGCCAGAGGGCCGAAAAACTGTTTTTT. The rearrangement links TRBV19 to TRBJ1-4; D remains ambiguous. Germline V gene data show CDR1 as LNHDA and CDR2 as SQIVND (reference sequence). CDR3 length: 14 residues. V lost 1 base, J lost 8 bases, and 11 bases lay in between.